This is a list of T cell receptor beta chains from one sample in a study of blood T cell repertoires in COVID-19. Method: immunoSEQ multiplex PCR; TCRdb's copy keeps in-frame clones and lacks some. The sample carries under 350,000 clones, about 89% recorded once. The source material was peripheral blood. The source of these receptors is a man in his forties or fifties with acute or convalescent COVID-19. The CDR3 runs from the conserved cysteine through the conserved F or W. D genes are given only for firm matches. Clone size appears in some rows only: once, few, many, or a class for an expanded clone.

TRBJ1-6 . TRBV3-1/TRBV3-2 TRBD1 CASSAKGTAYNSPLHF TGTGCCAGCAGCGCTAAAGGGACAGCTTATAATTCACCCCTCCACTTT
TRBJ1-2 . TRBV5-5 TRBD1 CASSFLGDRGGGYTF TGTGCCAGCAGCTTTTTAGGTGACAGGGGAGGGGGCTACACCTTC
TRBJ2-6 few TRBV11-2 . CASSSLRGSGANVLTF TGTGCCAGCAGCTCCTTAAGGGGATCAGGGGCCAACGTCCTGACTTTC
TRBJ2-7 . TRBV12-3/TRBV12-4 . CASTLGLDEQYF TGTGCCAGCACCCTTGGACTTGACGAGCAGTACTTC
TRBJ2-1 . TRBV24-1 . CATSDFGDNEQFF TGTGCCACCAGTGATTTCGGAGACAATGAGCAGTTCTTC
TRBJ2-2 . TRBV5-1 . CASSLGQIANTGELFF TGCGCCAGCAGCTTGGGCCAGATCGCGAACACCGGGGAGCTGTTTTTT
TRBJ1-6 few TRBV4-2 . CASRLGRENSPLHF TGTGCCAGCAGGCTTGGACGGGAAAATTCACCCCTCCACTTT
TRBJ1-1 . TRBV5-1 . CASSSLRRGNTEAFF TGCGCCAGCAGCTCCCTAAGGAGGGGGAACACTGAAGCTTTCTTT
TRBJ2-2 . TRBV10-3 . CAISLSGQGAGELFF TGTGCCATCAGCCTCTCTGGGCAGGGTGCCGGGGAGCTGTTTTTT
TRBJ1-5 . TRBV28 . CASTPPRAQLGNQPQHF TGTGCCAGCACCCCCCCAAGGGCTCAACTAGGCAATCAGCCCCAGCATTTT
TRBJ1-3 . TRBV9 . CASSPEPLSGNTIYF TGTGCCAGCAGCCCGGAGCCCTTATCTGGAAACACCATATATTTT
TRBJ1-1 . TRBV13 . CASSFMTGNTEAFF TGTGCCAGCAGCTTTATGACAGGGAACACTGAAGCTTTCTTT
TRBJ1-1 . TRBV27 . CASSLGAGSLNTEAFF TGTGCCAGCAGTTTAGGGGCAGGGTCGCTGAACACTGAAGCTTTCTTT
TRBJ2-3 . TRBV5-4 . CASSFERGDTQYF TGTGCCAGCAGCTTCGAAAGGGGCGATACGCAGTATTTT
TRBJ2-1 . TRBV7-6 TRBD2 CASSKGTSGEYNEQFF TGTGCCAGCAGCAAGGGGACTAGCGGGGAATACAATGAGCAGTTCTTC
TRBJ2-1 . TRBV6-5 TRBD1 CASSRDRTDNEQFF TGTGCCAGCAGTCGGGACAGGACAGACAATGAGCAGTTCTTC
TRBJ1-6 . TRBV7-6 TRBD1 CASSRRTGNSPLHF TGTGCCAGCAGCCGACGGACAGGGAATTCACCCCTCCACTTT
TRBJ2-3 . TRBV5-1 . CASTINGGSADTQYF TGCGCCAGCACCATCAATGGGGGGAGCGCAGATACGCAGTATTTT
TRBJ2-1 . TRBV11-3 . CASSQLPGDYNEQFF TGTGCCAGCAGCCAACTCCCGGGGGACTACAATGAGCAGTTCTTC